This entry features one T cell receptor beta chain sequence. The read ends 3 residues before the CDR3 terminus; that terminus is restored from the germline J gene. Cervical HPV DNA detected by MY09/MY11 PCR, typed by dot-blot. The data were taken from a study of T cells in women clearing cervical HPV infection. On the study more broadly: For cases, blood was sampled a median about 140 days after lesion detection, interquartile range 90 to 200 days.

The table came from immunoSEQ multiplex PCR; TCRdb's copy has only in-frame clones and leaves some out. The sample shows 20,000 to 25,000 clones, and approximately 25% sits with its ten largest clones. CDR1 and CDR2 from the germline V gene are DFQATT and SNEGSKA (reference sequence). With 6 bases clipped from V and 7 bases from J, the junction kept 8 bases outside the gene matches. The CDR3 sequence is 14 residues long. J is TRBJ2-5 and V is TRBV20-1; TRBD2 agrees at 13 bases. Material: blood buffy coat. The clonotype comes from a woman between 18 and 75 years old with a cervical HPV16 infection that either progressed to CIN3+ or cleared (not recorded which). The CDR3 sequence is CSAAPGTSGVTQYF. Partial CDR3 DNA: TGCAGTGCCGCGCCAGGGACTAGCGGGGTGACC.